This T cell receptor (beta chain) was sequenced during a study of T cells in Graves' hyperthyroidism and ophthalmopathy. Notes on the study in general: A model of 13 V-J features distinguished ophthalmopathy from stable hyperthyroidism. Blood samples included most of the expanded thyroid clonotypes exceeding 0.001.

Amplified TCR beta CDR3 regions derived from RNA transcripts. A first-round RT-PCR of the TCR CDR3 used the HTBI primer set. Using its own MiXCR run on the multiplex PCR reads, TCRdb lists one record per CDR3 protein. Seen here are a few hundred thousand distinct CDR3 sequences, approximately 15% observed once, and the top ten hold 7.3%. As for this clonotype: The antigen remains unidentified.

CDR3 size: 15 residues. Germline V gene sequence: CDR1 SGHVS, CDR2 FQNEAQ. Trimming took off 2 bases at V and 1 base at J, with 9 bases between the two ends. In patients aged 18 to 65, hyperthyroidism was newly diagnosed, with duration under 2 months. Patients were excluded for uncontrolled infection, other autoimmune disease, pregnancy or lactation. This clonotype originated in a woman under 40 with Graves' hyperthyroidism. The sample taken for sequencing was blood. The genes are TRBV7-8 and TRBJ1-5, with D unresolved. CDR3 coding DNA: TGTGCCAGCAGCTTAAACGGGTTAAGCAATCAGCCCCAGCATTTT. Protein: CASSLNGLSNQPQHF.